Following are 18 T cell receptor beta chains from one sample sequenced in a study of OX40 agonist ivuxolimab in advanced cancers. To prepare the library, the immunoSEQ multiplex PCR assay was applied. In TCRdb, the immuneACCESS table is reduced to in-frame sequences with V and J assigned. These tables do not hold every clone; where another copy was compared, an unresolved V gene accounts for under half, and the others remain unexplained. For this sample there are about 80,000 clones; approximately 89% appear just once. The ten largest make up roughly 0.2% of the sample. The source material was CD4+ or CD8+ T cells sorted from blood, sampled in a trial of the OX40 agonist ivuxolimab. These receptors all stem from an adult with an advanced solid tumor such as melanoma, head and neck, liver or kidney cancer.

The genes are TRBV6-1 and TRBJ2-7, with a possible D match to TRBD2 (5 bases). The V end was cut by 8 bases, the J end by 2 bases, with 19 bases between. In germline, CDR1 is MNHNS, CDR2 SASEGT. The CDR3 is 15 residues long. CDR3 in DNA: TGTGCCAGCCTCCTAGCCGGTCGGGGAGCCTACGAGCAGTACTTC. Encoded protein: CASLLAGRGAYEQYF.

The chain has TRBV5-1 and TRBJ2-5, with D perhaps matching TRBD2 (5 bases). Germline loops: CDR1 SGHRS, CDR2 YFSETQ. CDR3 length equals 14 residues. Trimming cost V 4 bases and J 2 bases, with 12 bases left between them. The CDR3 spells CASSHSTKQETQYF. CDR3 nucleotides: TGCGCCAGCAGCCACTCGACTAAACAAGAGACCCAGTACTTC.

This clone appeared a single time. The genes are TRBV9 and TRBJ2-3; 7 bases map to TRBD2. The CDR3 is 16 residues long. Germline assignment: CDR1 SGDLS and CDR2 YYNGEE. V shed 4 bases and J 5 bases; nucleotides not matched to a gene: 13. CDR3 in amino acids: CASSTRGGGIGDTQYF. CDR3 coding DNA: TGTGCCAGCAGCACCCGTGGGGGGGGAATAGGAGATACGCAGTATTTT.

The rearrangement uses TRBV9 and TRBJ2-7; the D call may be TRBD1 or TRBD2 (7 bases each). Germline CDR1 is SGDLS and CDR2 is YYNGEE. V was trimmed by 6 bases and J by 1 base, leaving 17 bases between them. The CDR3 consists of 15 residues. Here the CDR3 DNA reads TGTGCCAGCACCCCAGGGGGGGGGAAATCCTACGAGCAGTACTTC. Protein product: CASTPGGGKSYEQYF.

The CDR3 region is CASSGQGDNQPQHF. CDR3 bases: TGTGCCAGCAGTGGACAGGGCGACAATCAGCCCCAGCATTTT. This rearrangement joins TRBV2 to TRBJ1-5, with 7 bases identical to TRBD1. The CDR3 is made up of 14 amino acids. The germline V gene has CDR1 SNHLY and CDR2 FYNNEI. V lost 4 bases to trimming and J lost 3 bases; unmatched junction nucleotides: 3.

The chain combines TRBV10-3 with TRBJ1-1; D call uncertain. The germline V gene encodes CDR1 ENHRY and CDR2 SYGVKD. The CDR3 is made up of 13 amino acids. V shed 4 bases and J shed 5 bases, with 11 bases lying between them. This CDR3 is CAISAIGSTEAFF. In nucleotides, the CDR3 is TGTGCCATCAGTGCAATAGGGAGTACTGAAGCTTTCTTT.

V usage is TRBV5-1 and J usage is TRBJ2-2, with D perhaps TRBD1 or TRBD2 (5 bases each). Germline V lookup: CDR1 SGHRS, CDR2 YFSETQ. The CDR3 is 16 amino acids. V lost 2 bases to trimming and J lost 4 bases, with 15 bases between them. Written as DNA, the CDR3 is TGCGCCAGCAGCTTTCTGGGAGACAGAGCCACCGGGGAGCTGTTTTTT. It codes for CASSFLGDRATGELFF.

The count of this clone is one. The chain links TRBV5-5 to TRBJ1-5; tentatively, D is TRBD1 (5 bases). The CDR3 consists of 14 residues. Trimming took off 0 bases at V and 7 bases at J, with 11 bases between the two ends. The V gene's germline CDR1 is SGHKS and CDR2 YYEKEE (reference sequence). The CDR3 coding sequence is TGTGCCAGCAGCTTGGCCGGGGGGTGGCAGCCCCAGCATTTT. It is translated as CASSLAGGWQPQHF.

V is TRBV5-5 and J is TRBJ1-1, with 7 bases matching TRBD1. This CDR3 comprises 13 residues. J lost 4 bases, V lost 4 bases, and 4 bases had no gene match. The germline gives CDR1 SGHKS, CDR2 YYEKEE (reference sequence). CDR3 region: CASSPQGGTEAFF. The CDR3 DNA is TGTGCCAGCAGCCCTCAGGGGGGCACTGAAGCTTTCTTT.

V and J are TRBV4-2 and TRBJ2-5; 8 positions match TRBD2. The ends lost 0 bases at V and 2 bases at J; junction bases unmatched: 5. CDR1 and CDR2 from the germline V gene are LGHNA and YNFKEQ. The CDR3 totals 16 residues. Here the CDR3 reads CASSQEPGLGQETQYF. CDR3 nucleotides: TGTGCCAGCAGCCAAGAACCGGGACTAGGGCAAGAGACCCAGTACTTC.

The rearrangement links TRBV4-1 to TRBJ2-5; a weak D match, TRBD1 (5 bases). Germline V gene sequence: CDR1 MGHRA, CDR2 YSYEKL. V shed 4 bases and J shed 1 base, with 19 bases lying between them. The CDR3 spans 17 residues. CDR3 sequence: CASSLGPNLRGQETQYF. In nucleotides, the CDR3 is TGCGCCAGCAGCCTCGGACCTAACTTAAGGGGCCAAGAGACCCAGTACTTC.

This chain joins TRBV5-1 and TRBJ1-2; D unclear. CDR1 is SGHRS and CDR2 is YFSETQ in the germline V gene. V shed 3 bases and J shed 14 bases, with 17 bases lying between them. The CDR3 has 12 residues. As DNA, the CDR3 is TGCGCCAGCAGCTCCGGGGAGCTAATAAGAACCTTC. Protein: CASSSGELIRTF.

V is TRBV2 and J is TRBJ2-1; possibly TRBD1 for D (5 bases). The CDR3 has 15 residues. Trimming shortened V by 5 bases and J by 7 bases, and 18 bases separated the two germline ends. CDR1 SNHLY and CDR2 FYNNEI come from the germline V gene. The CDR3 sequence is CASSPSPGSNNEQFF. CDR3 DNA: TGTGCCAGCAGTCCAAGCCCAGGGTCTAATAATGAGCAGTTCTTC. Together with reference TRBV2 and TRBJ2-1, the CDR3 gives the full variable domain: EPEVTQTPSHQVTQMGQEVILRCVPISNHLYFYWYRQILGQKVEFLVSFYNNEISEKSEIFDDQFSVERPDGSNFTLKIRSTKLEDSAMYFCASSPSPGSNNEQFFGPGTRLTVL.

This clone was seen a single time. The V call is TRBV6-6, the J call TRBJ1-5, with D possibly matching TRBD1 (6 bases). Germline V gene data show CDR1 as MNHNY and CDR2 as SVGAGI (reference sequence). V lost 2 bases and J 4 bases, leaving 15 bases between the germline ends. CDR3 size: 16 residues. The chain's CDR3 is CASSYAPRTANQPQHF. The CDR3 DNA sequence: TGTGCCAGCAGTTACGCCCCCCGGACAGCGAATCAGCCCCAGCATTTT.

CDR3 amino acids: CASSSGQGRLGPQHF. Written as DNA, the CDR3 is TGTGCCAGTAGTAGCGGACAGGGGCGCCTCGGGCCCCAGCATTTT. This chain uses TRBV19 with TRBJ1-5; TRBD1 aligns across 9 bases. The CDR3 covers 15 residues. Trimming took 4 bases from V and 9 from J; bases not matched to a gene: 10. Germline CDR1 and CDR2: LNHDA and SQIVND (reference sequence).

The V call is TRBV9, the J call TRBJ2-1; D may correspond to TRBD1 or TRBD2 (7 bases each). The CDR3 sequence is 16 residues long. Germline CDR1 and CDR2: SGDLS and YYNGEE. V lost 2 bases, J lost 7 bases, and 19 bases lay in between. The CDR3 loop is CASSVRSGGDLNEQFF. In nucleotides, the CDR3 is TGTGCCAGCAGCGTCCGCTCAGGGGGGGATTTGAATGAGCAGTTCTTC.

The V gene is TRBV6-6, the J gene TRBJ2-7, with a weak D call TRBD2 (6 bases). CDR1 is MNHNY, CDR2 SVGAGI, per germline (reference sequence). Deletions cut 5 bases from V and 4 bases from J, with 12 bases between. This CDR3 region has 13 residues. The CDR3 DNA reads as TGTGCCAGCAGTCCGCCTAGCGCTTACGAGCAGTACTTC. Protein: CASSPPSAYEQYF.

V and J are TRBV5-4 and TRBJ2-6; D is uncertain. The CDR3 spans 15 residues. The V and J ends lost 0 bases and 0 bases respectively, with 4 bases between them. From germline, CDR1 is SGHNT and CDR2 YYREEE (reference sequence). The CDR3 region has the DNA TGTGCCAGCAGCTTGGAGGGCTCTGGGGCCAACGTCCTGACTTTC. It encodes CASSLEGSGANVLTF. The complete variable domain, with remaining parts taken from reference TRBV5-4 and TRBJ2-6, reads ETGVTQSPTHLIKTRGQQVTLRCSSQSGHNTVSWYQQALGQGPQFIFQYYREEENGRGNFPPRFSGLQFPNYSSELNVNALELDDSALYLCASSLEGSGANVLTFGAGSRLTVL.